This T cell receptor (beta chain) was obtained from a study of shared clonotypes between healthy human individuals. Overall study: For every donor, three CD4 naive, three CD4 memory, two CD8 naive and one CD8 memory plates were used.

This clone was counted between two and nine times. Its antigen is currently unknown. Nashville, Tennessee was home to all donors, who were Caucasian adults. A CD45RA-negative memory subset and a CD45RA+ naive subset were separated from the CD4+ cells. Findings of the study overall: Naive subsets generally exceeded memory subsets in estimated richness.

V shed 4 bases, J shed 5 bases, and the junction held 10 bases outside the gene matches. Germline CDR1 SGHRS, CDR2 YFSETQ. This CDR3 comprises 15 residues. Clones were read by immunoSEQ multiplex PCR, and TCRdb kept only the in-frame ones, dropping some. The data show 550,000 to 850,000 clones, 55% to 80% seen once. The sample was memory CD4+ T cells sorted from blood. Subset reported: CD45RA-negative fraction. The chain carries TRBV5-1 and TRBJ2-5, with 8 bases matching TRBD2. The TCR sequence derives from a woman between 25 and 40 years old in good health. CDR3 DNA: TGCGCCAGCAGCACCCGACTAGCGCTGAGGGAGACCCAGTACTTC. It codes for CASSTRLALRETQYF.